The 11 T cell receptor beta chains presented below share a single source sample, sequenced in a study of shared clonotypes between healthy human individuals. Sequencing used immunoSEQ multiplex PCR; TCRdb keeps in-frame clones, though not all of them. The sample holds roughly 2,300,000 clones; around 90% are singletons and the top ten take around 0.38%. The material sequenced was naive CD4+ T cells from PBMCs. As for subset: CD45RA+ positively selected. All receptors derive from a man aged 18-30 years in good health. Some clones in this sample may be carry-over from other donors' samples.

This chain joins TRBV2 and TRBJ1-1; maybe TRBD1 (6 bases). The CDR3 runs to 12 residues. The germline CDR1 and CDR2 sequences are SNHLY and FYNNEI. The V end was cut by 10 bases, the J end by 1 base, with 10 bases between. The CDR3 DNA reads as TGTGCCACCCAGGGGCCGAACACTGAAGCTTTCTTT. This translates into CATQGPNTEAFF.

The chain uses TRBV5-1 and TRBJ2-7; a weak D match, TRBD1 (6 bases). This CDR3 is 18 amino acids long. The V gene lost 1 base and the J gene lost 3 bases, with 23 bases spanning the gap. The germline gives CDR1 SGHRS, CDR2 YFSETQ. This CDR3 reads CASSLSSNLAGALYEQYF. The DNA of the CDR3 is TGCGCCAGCAGCTTGTCATCCAATTTGGCAGGGGCCCTCTACGAGCAGTACTTC. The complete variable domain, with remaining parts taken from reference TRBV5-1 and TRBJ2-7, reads KAGVTQTPRYLIKTRGQQVTLSCSPISGHRSVSWYQQTPGQGLQFLFEYFSETQRNKGNFPGRFSGRQFSNSRSEMNVSTLELGDSALYLCASSLSSNLAGALYEQYFGPGTRLTVT.

The CDR3 spells CASSSLLAGPGEQYF. For the CDR3, the DNA is TGTGCCAGCAGCTCCCTACTAGCGGGGCCTGGTGAGCAGTACTTC. V and J are TRBV7-2 and TRBJ2-7, with 10 bases aligning to TRBD2. CDR1 is SGHTA and CDR2 is FQGNSA in the germline V gene. The CDR3 loop spans 15 amino acids. V trimming: 4 bases; J trimming: 7 bases; junction bases outside the gene matches: 10.

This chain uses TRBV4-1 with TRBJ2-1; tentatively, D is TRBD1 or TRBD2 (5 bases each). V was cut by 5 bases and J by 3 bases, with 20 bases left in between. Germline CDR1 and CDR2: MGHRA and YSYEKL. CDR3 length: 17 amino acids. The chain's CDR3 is CASSALLKGRDYNEQFF. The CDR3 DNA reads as TGCGCCAGCAGCGCACTGTTGAAGGGACGGGACTACAATGAGCAGTTCTTC.

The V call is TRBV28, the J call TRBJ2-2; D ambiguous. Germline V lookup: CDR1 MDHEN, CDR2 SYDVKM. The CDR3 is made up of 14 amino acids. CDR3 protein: CGSRSLGFLGELFF. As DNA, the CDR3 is TGTGGTTCTCGATCCCTAGGCTTCTTGGGGGAGCTGTTTTTT. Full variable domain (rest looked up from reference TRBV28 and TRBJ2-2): DVKVTQSSRYLVKRTGEKVFLECVQDMDHENMFWYRQDPGLGLRLIYFSYDVKMKEKGDIPEGYSVSREKKERFSLILESASTNQTSMYLCGSRSLGFLGELFFGEGSRLTVL.

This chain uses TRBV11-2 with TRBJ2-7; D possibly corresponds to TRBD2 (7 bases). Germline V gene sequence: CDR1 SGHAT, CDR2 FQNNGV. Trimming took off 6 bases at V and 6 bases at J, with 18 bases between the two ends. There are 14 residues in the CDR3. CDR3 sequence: CASRHGGGGREQYF. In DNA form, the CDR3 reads TGTGCCAGCAGGCATGGCGGGGGCGGGCGCGAGCAGTACTTC.

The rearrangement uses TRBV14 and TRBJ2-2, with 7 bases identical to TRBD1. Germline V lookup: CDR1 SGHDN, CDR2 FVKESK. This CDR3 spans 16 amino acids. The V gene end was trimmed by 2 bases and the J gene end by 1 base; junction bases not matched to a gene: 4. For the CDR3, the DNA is TGTGCCAGCAGCCAAACGACAGGGCTGAACACCGGGGAGCTGTTTTTT. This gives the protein CASSQTTGLNTGELFF.

For the CDR3, the DNA is TGTGCCAGCAGGGGGATAAGCACAGATACGCAGTATTTT. It codes for CASRGISTDTQYF. The genes are TRBV9 and TRBJ2-3; D is ambiguous. This CDR3 is built from 13 residues. In germline, CDR1 is SGDLS, CDR2 YYNGEE. V lost 5 bases and J 0 bases, leaving 7 bases between the germline ends.

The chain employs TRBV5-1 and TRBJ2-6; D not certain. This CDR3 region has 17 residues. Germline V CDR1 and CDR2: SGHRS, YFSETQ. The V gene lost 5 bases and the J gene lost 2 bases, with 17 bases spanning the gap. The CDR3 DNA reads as TGCGCCAGCAGGTACGCTCCTAACCTCACTGGGGCCAACGTCCTGACTTTC. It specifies CASRYAPNLTGANVLTF.

The CDR3 DNA follows: TGCGCCAGCAGTGCGTCAGGATCTACCACTGAAGCTTTCTTT. This encodes CASSASGSTTEAFF. The gene calls are TRBV10-1 and TRBJ1-1; D remains unclear. This CDR3 contains 14 residues. Germline V lookup: CDR1 WNHNN, CDR2 SYGVQD (reference sequence). Trimming removed 4 bases from V and 4 bases from J, with 13 bases in between.

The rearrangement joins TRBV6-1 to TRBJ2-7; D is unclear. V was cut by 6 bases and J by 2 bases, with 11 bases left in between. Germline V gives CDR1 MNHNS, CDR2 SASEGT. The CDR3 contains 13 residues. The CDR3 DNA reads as TGTGCCAGCAGCCCCCAGGCCACCTACGAGCAGTACTTC. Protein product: CASSPQATYEQYF.